Included here is one TCR beta chain sequence, with context. This record comes from a study of OX40 agonist ivuxolimab in advanced cancers. CDR1 and CDR2 (germline): MNHNY, SVGAGI (reference sequence). The CDR3 is 11 residues long. V was cut by 7 bases and J by 8 bases, with 11 bases left in between. Repertoires were generated with immunoSEQ multiplex PCR, while TCRdb's copy carries only in-frame clones and drops some. This table holds tens of thousands of clones, approximately 84% found once. This specimen consisted of CD4+ or CD8+ T cells sorted from blood, obtained in a trial of the OX40 agonist ivuxolimab. The TCR comes from an adult with an advanced solid tumor such as melanoma, head and neck, liver or kidney cancer. This sequence joins TRBV6-6 and TRBJ1-1; D perhaps matches TRBD1 (5 bases). The CDR3 loop reads CASTFEGEAFF. For the CDR3, the DNA is TGTGCCAGCACCTTCGAGGGGGAAGCTTTCTTT.